Below, 21 T cell receptor beta chains from the same sample are listed, as sequenced in a study of cytomegalovirus exposure and HLA in healthy donors. 13 Jbeta primers and 60 Vbeta primers were used for the PCR. TCRdb keeps only in-frame clones here, not all; method: immunoSEQ multiplex PCR. The sample consists of over 200,000 clones, 70% to 90% of them appearing once. Specimen: PBMCs. The receptors stem from a human donor in good health.

Note on this clone: One junction end does not reproduce the germline sequence, and a read error may be involved. The chain links TRBV7-9 to TRBJ1-2, with TRBD1 identical over 10 bases. Germline assignment: CDR1 SEHNR and CDR2 FQNEAQ (reference sequence). The CDR3 covers 15 residues. As DNA, the CDR3 is TGTTCCAGCAGCGCACCGACAGGGGGCTTTTATGGCTACACCTTC. Its protein product is CSSSAPTGGFYGYTF.

CDR3 in amino acids: CASSNRGTDYSYEQYF. The CDR3 coding sequence is TGTGCCAGTAGTAACCGAGGGACAGATTACTCCTACGAGCAGTACTTC. The rearrangement uses TRBV19 and TRBJ2-7; the match to TRBD1 covers 7 bases. With V trimmed by 4 bases and J by 0 bases, 9 bases remained unmatched. The CDR3 is made up of 16 amino acids. Germline V gene sequence: CDR1 LNHDA, CDR2 SQIVND (reference sequence).

Comment on this clone: This sample includes further DNA sequences coding for the same CDR3. The V and J genes are TRBV5-1 and TRBJ2-3; possible D gene TRBD2, 5 bases. Trimming pared 0 bases from V and 1 base from J, leaving 9 bases between. CDR1 and CDR2 from the germline V gene are SGHRS and YFSETQ. The CDR3 spans 15 residues. The CDR3 loop reads CASSLGGSGTDTQYF. CDR3 DNA sequence: TGCGCCAGCAGCTTGGGTGGTAGCGGCACAGATACGCAGTATTTT.

This sequence joins TRBV2 and TRBJ2-1; maybe TRBD2 (5 bases). Germline CDR1 SNHLY, CDR2 FYNNEI. The CDR3 loop spans 16 amino acids. V was shortened by 2 bases and J by 0 bases, with 11 bases between the two germline ends. This CDR3 reads CASSERTGSSYNEQFF. CDR3 coding DNA: TGTGCCAGCAGTGAACGGACTGGTAGCTCCTACAATGAGCAGTTCTTC.

In DNA, the CDR3 is TGTGCCACCAGCAGAGTCAAAGAGACCCAGTACTTC. Translated: CATSRVKETQYF. V gene TRBV15 combines with J gene TRBJ2-5; no reliable D call. CDR3 size: 12 residues. Germline V lookup: CDR1 LNHNV, CDR2 YYDKDF (reference sequence). Trimming left V 1 base short and J 3 bases short, with 3 bases between.

The CDR3 region has the DNA TGCGCCAGCAGCCAAGATAGTACGACAGGGCCCTACGAGCAGTACTTC. Translating it yields CASSQDSTTGPYEQYF. The chain uses TRBV4-3 and TRBJ2-7, with 7 bases identical to TRBD1. The V gene end was trimmed by 0 bases and the J gene end by 2 bases; junction bases not matched to a gene: 7. The germline CDR1 and CDR2 sequences are LGHNA and YSLEER. This CDR3 has 16 amino acids.

The chain combines TRBV18 with TRBJ2-3, with 11 bases aligning to TRBD2. Unmatched junction bases numbered 2, after V lost 4 bases and J lost 2 bases. CDR3 length: 15 amino acids. Germline CDR1 is KGHSH and CDR2 is LQKENI. The CDR3 loop is CASSQTSGITDTQYF. CDR3 nucleotide sequence: TGTGCCAGCTCACAGACTAGCGGGATCACAGATACGCAGTATTTT.

For the CDR3, the DNA is TGTGCCTGGAGGACGGGACTAGCGGACTCCTACAATGAGCAGTTCTTC. Its translation is CAWRTGLADSYNEQFF. The chain carries TRBV30 and TRBJ2-1; 11 nucleotides align to TRBD2. V trimming: 3 bases; J trimming: 0 bases; junction bases outside the gene matches: 4. CDR1 and CDR2 (germline): GTSNPN, SVGIG (reference sequence). The CDR3 has 16 residues.

V and J are TRBV5-4 and TRBJ2-2, with D uncertain. The CDR3 runs to 14 residues. V lost 1 base and J lost 1, with 5 bases in between. The germline V gene encodes CDR1 SGHNT and CDR2 YYREEE (reference sequence). The CDR3 loop is CASSLLLNTGELFF. The DNA for the CDR3 is TGTGCCAGCAGCTTGCTTTTGAACACCGGGGAGCTGTTTTTT.

The V call is TRBV5-1, the J call TRBJ2-1; 7 positions match TRBD2. The length of the CDR3 is 15 residues. V shed 0 bases, J shed 10 bases, and the junction held 10 bases outside the gene matches. Germline V gene sequence: CDR1 SGHRS, CDR2 YFSETQ. CDR3 DNA sequence: TGCGCCAGCAGCTTGGGTAGCGGGCTGGTGGCGGAGCAGTTCTTC. Its translation is CASSLGSGLVAEQFF.

The genes are TRBV4-1 and TRBJ2-7, with 8 positions matching TRBD1. Per germline, CDR1 MGHRA and CDR2 YSYEKL. The CDR3 covers 16 residues. V gave up 5 bases and J gave up 2 bases; unmatched junction bases: 11. As DNA, the CDR3 is TGCGCCAGCAGCTACACCCCAGGGGGCCCGACCTACGAGCAGTACTTC. This codes for CASSYTPGGPTYEQYF.

The chain combines TRBV15 with TRBJ2-1; 10 bases are shared with TRBD2. The V segment lost 0 bases and the J segment 14 bases; nucleotides outside the gene matches: 4. The germline gives CDR1 LNHNV, CDR2 YYDKDF (reference sequence). The CDR3 is made up of 13 amino acids. This CDR3 is CATSRELAGGEFF. The CDR3 DNA reads as TGTGCCACCAGCAGAGAGTTAGCGGGAGGTGAGTTCTTC. Full variable domain (outside the CDR3, taken from reference TRBV15 and TRBJ2-1): DAMVIQNPRYQVTQFGKPVTLSCSQTLNHNVMYWYQQKSSQAPKLLFHYYDKDFNNEADTPDNFQSRRPNTSFCFLDIRSPGLGDTAMYLCATSRELAGGEFFGPGTRLTVL.

The chain has TRBV7-2 and TRBJ2-5, with 7 positions matching TRBD1. V was pared by 4 bases and J by 5 bases, with 4 bases of the junction left unmatched. The length of the CDR3 is 13 residues. Germline values: CDR1 SGHTA, CDR2 FQGNSA. The CDR3 loop reads CASSSDRRETQYF. The CDR3 DNA sequence: TGTGCCAGCAGCTCGGACAGGCGGGAGACCCAGTACTTC.

V is TRBV29-1 and J is TRBJ2-3; TRBD2 is a possible D gene (6 bases). The germline V gene encodes CDR1 SQVTM and CDR2 ANQGSEA. The V gene lost 8 bases and the J gene lost 4 bases, with 19 bases spanning the gap. This CDR3 has 14 residues. CDR3 nucleotides: TGCAGCATTGGGGGTTCCGGGACTGCAGATACGCAGTATTTT. Protein sequence: CSIGGSGTADTQYF.

CDR3: CASSDLGRGAYEQYF. Here the CDR3 DNA reads TGTGCCAGCAGTGATCTCGGCAGGGGGGCCTACGAGCAGTACTTC. V gene TRBV6-1 combines with J gene TRBJ2-7, with a weak D call TRBD1 (7 bases). CDR1 is MNHNS and CDR2 is SASEGT in the germline V gene. CDR3 length: 15 amino acids. V shed 3 bases and J shed 2 bases, with 14 bases lying between them.

A single count supports this clone. The chain links TRBV28 to TRBJ1-2, with 7 bases matching TRBD1. This CDR3 has 12 amino acids. J gave up 8 bases and V 8 bases, and 8 bases lay outside the gene matches. Germline CDR1 is MDHEN and CDR2 is SYDVKM. The DNA of the CDR3 is TGTGCCAGCCTATCACAGGGGCGAGGCTACACCTTC. Translation: CASLSQGRGYTF.

The rearrangement links TRBV7-9 to TRBJ2-5, with D possibly matching TRBD1 (9 bases). The DNA end lines up better with TRBJ2-7; the J call may be wrong. Per the germline V gene, CDR1 is SEHNR and CDR2 is FQNEAQ (reference sequence). The CDR3 covers 19 residues. The CDR3 spells CASSLSPSGGQGTYYEQYF. The CDR3 bases are TGTGCCAGCAGCTTAAGCCCCAGCGGGGGACAGGGTACTTACTACGAGCAGTACTTC.

The V call is TRBV4-3, the J call TRBJ2-7, with 13 bases fitting TRBD2. The V gene's germline CDR1 is LGHNA and CDR2 YSLEER. V lost 2 bases, J lost 6 bases, and 7 bases stayed unmatched. CDR3 size: 16 residues. In DNA, the CDR3 is TGCGCCAGCAGCCAAAAACTAGCGGGAGGGCCCGGCGAGCAGTACTTC. Protein product: CASSQKLAGGPGEQYF.

The V and J genes are TRBV5-8 and TRBJ2-5, with TRBD2 matching over 11 bases. The CDR3 is 11 amino acids. The germline CDR1 and CDR2 sequences are SGHTS and YDEGEE. In nucleotides, the CDR3 is TGTTCTAGCGGGAGGAGGGAGACCCAGTACTTC. It encodes CSSGRRETQYF.

The rearrangement uses TRBV19 and TRBJ2-7; the match to TRBD2 covers 14 bases. Germline values: CDR1 LNHDA, CDR2 SQIVND (reference sequence). V was clipped by 4 bases and J by 4 bases; unmatched bases: 6. This CDR3 comprises 16 residues. CDR3 residues: CASSRRLAGGQYEQYF. The CDR3 nucleotides read TGTGCCAGTAGTAGACGACTAGCGGGAGGGCAGTACGAGCAGTACTTC.

This chain connects TRBV19 to TRBJ2-5, with D possibly matching TRBD2 (6 bases). The better agreement between TRBJ2-7 and the DNA end casts doubt on the J call. The CDR3 covers 16 residues. The germline V gene has CDR1 LNHDA and CDR2 SQIVND (reference sequence). Here the CDR3 DNA reads TGTGCCAGTAGTATTCGCGGAGGGGAATGGCCTGGCGAGCAGTACTTC. Amino acid sequence: CASSIRGGEWPGEQYF.